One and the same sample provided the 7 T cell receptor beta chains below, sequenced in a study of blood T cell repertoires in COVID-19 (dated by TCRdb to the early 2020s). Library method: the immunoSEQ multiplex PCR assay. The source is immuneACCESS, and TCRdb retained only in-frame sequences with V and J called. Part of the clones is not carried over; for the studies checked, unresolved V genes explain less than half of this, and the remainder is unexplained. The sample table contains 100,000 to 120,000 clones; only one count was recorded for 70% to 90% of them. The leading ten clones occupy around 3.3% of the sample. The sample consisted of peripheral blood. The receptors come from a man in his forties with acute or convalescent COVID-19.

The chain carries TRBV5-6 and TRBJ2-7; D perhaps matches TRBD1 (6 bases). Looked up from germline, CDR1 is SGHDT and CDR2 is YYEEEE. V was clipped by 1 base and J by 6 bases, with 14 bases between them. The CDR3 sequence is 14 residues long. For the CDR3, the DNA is TGTGCCAGCAGCTTGAGGGACATGTCTGGCGAGCAGTACTTC. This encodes CASSLRDMSGEQYF.

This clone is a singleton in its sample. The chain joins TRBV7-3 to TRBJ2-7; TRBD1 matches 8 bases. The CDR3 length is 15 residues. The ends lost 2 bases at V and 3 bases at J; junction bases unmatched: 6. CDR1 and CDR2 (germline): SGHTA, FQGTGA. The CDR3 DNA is TGTGCCAGCAGCTTACTAGCTGGACAGGGCTACGAGCAGTACTTC. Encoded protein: CASSLLAGQGYEQYF. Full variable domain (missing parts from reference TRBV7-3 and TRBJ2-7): GAGVSQTPSNKVTEKGKYVELRCDPISGHTALYWYRQSLGQGPEFLIYFQGTGAADDSGLPNDRFFAVRPEGSVSTLKIQRTERGDSAVYLCASSLLAGQGYEQYFGPGTRLTVT.

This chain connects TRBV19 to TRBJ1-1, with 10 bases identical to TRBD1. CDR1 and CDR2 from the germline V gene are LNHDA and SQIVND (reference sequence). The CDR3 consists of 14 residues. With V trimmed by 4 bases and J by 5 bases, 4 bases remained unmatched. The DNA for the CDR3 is TGTGCCAGTAGTAGGGGACAGGGGTGGACTGAAGCTTTCTTT. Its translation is CASSRGQGWTEAFF. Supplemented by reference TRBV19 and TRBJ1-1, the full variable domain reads DGGITQSPKYLFRKEGQNVTLSCEQNLNHDAMYWYRQDPGQGLRLIYYSQIVNDFQKGDIAEGYSVSREKKESFPLTVTSAQKNPTAFYLCASSRGQGWTEAFFGQGTRLTVV.

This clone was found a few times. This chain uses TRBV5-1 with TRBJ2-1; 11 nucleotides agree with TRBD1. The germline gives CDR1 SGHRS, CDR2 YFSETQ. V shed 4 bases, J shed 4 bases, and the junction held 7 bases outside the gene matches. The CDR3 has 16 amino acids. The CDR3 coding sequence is TGCGCCAGCAGCCCGGCCGGACAGGGGGCTTACAATGAGCAGTTCTTC. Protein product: CASSPAGQGAYNEQFF.

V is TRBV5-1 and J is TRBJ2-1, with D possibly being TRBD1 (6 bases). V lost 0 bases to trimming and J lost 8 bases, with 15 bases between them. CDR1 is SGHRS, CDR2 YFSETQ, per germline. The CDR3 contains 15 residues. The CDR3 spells CASSLEQTGSDEQFF. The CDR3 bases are TGCGCCAGCAGCTTGGAACAAACAGGGTCGGATGAGCAGTTCTTC.

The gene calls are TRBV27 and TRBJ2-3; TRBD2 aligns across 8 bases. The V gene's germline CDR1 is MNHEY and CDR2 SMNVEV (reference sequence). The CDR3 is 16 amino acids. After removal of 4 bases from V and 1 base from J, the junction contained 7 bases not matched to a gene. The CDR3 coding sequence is TGTGCCAGCAGTTCCGAAGCGGGGGAGCGCACAGATACGCAGTATTTT. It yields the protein CASSSEAGERTDTQYF.

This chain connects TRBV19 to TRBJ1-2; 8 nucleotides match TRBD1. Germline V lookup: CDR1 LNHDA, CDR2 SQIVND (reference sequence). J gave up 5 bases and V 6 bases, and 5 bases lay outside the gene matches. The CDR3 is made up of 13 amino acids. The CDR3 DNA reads TGTGCCAGTAGAGAGACAGGGGCTTATGGCTACACCTTC. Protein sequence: CASRETGAYGYTF. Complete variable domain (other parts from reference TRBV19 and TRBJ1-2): DGGITQSPKYLFRKEGQNVTLSCEQNLNHDAMYWYRQDPGQGLRLIYYSQIVNDFQKGDIAEGYSVSREKKESFPLTVTSAQKNPTAFYLCASRETGAYGYTFGSGTRLTVV.